This paragraph covers one T cell receptor beta chain sequence. Its antigen is unidentified. Constant-segment primers served in 5'RACE that generated TCR alpha and TCR beta cDNA libraries bearing sample barcodes and UMIs. TCRdb re-analysed the 5' RACE reads in MiXCR, keeping a single row per CDR3 protein. The sample records more than 350,000 distinct CDR3 sequences, around 20% being singletons. This sample stems from a study of T-cell memory formation after mild COVID-19. At the level of the study: TCR clustering was largely donor specific.

CDR3 size: 13 residues. The V and J ends lost 8 bases and 0 bases respectively, with 11 bases between them. Germline V lookup: CDR1 MDHEN, CDR2 SYDVKM. Overall study findings and caveats: SARS-CoV-2 specificity of second-wave clones peaking day 37 was unconfirmed. Among contracting clones, CD4+ were mainly CM/EM and CD8+ enriched in EMRA.

The sequence came from an adult woman who had mild COVID-19 (a few samples of this study predate the infection). Cell type and time point are not known. The sample comprised PBMCs or a T cell subset sorted from them (not recorded which). The V gene is TRBV28, the J gene TRBJ2-7, with a weak D call TRBD2 (6 bases). The CDR3 protein is CASLGGFSYEQYF. The CDR3 coding sequence is TGTGCCAGCCTCGGGGGATTCTCCTACGAGCAGTACTTC.